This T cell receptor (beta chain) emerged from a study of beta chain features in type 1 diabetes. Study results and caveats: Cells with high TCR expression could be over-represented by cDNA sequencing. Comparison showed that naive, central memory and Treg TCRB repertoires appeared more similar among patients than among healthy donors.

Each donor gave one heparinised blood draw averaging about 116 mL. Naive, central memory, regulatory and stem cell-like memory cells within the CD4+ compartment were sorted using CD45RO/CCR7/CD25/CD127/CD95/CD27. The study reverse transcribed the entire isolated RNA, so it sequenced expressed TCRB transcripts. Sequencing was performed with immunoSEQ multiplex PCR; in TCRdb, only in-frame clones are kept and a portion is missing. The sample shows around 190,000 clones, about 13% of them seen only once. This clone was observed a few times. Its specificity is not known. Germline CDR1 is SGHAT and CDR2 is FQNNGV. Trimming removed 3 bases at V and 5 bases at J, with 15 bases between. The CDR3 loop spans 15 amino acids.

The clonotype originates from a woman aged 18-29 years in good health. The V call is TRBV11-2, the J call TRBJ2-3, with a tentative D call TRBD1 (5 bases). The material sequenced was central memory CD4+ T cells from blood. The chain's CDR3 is CASSFNPGKGDTQYF. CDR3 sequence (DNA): TGTGCCAGCAGCTTTAATCCAGGGAAGGGAGATACGCAGTATTTT.